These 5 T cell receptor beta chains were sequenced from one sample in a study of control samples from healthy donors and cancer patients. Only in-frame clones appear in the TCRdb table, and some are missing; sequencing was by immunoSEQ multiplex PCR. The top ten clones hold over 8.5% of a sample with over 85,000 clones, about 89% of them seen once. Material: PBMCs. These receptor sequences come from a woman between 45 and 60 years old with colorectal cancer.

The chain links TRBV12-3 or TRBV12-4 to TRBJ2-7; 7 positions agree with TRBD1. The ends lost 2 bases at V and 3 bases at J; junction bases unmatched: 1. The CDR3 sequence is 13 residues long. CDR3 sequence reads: CASSLHRGYEQYV. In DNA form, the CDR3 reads TGTGCCAGCAGTTTACACAGGGGCTACGAGCAGTACGTC.

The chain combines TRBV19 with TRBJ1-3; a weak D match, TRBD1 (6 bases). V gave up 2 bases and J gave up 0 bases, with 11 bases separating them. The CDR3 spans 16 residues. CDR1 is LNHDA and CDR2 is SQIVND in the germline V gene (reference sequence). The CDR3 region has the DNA TGTGCCAGTAGTATAACAGGGCTCAACTCTGGAAACACCATATATTTT. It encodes CASSITGLNSGNTIYF. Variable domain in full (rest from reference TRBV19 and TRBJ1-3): DGGITQSPKYLFRKEGQNVTLSCEQNLNHDAMYWYRQDPGQGLRLIYYSQIVNDFQKGDIAEGYSVSREKKESFPLTVTSAQKNPTAFYLCASSITGLNSGNTIYFGEGSWLTVV.

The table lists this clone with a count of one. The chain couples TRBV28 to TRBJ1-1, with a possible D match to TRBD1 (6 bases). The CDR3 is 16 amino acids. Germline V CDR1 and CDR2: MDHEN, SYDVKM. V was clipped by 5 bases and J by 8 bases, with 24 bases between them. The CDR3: CASSAGTGTDRMEAFF. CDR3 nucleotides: TGTGCCAGCAGTGCAGGAACCGGGACGGACAGAATGGAAGCTTTCTTT.

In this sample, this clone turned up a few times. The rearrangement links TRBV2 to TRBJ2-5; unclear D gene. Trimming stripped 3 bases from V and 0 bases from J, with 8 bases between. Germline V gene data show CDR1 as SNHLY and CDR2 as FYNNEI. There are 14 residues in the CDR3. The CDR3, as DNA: TGTGCCAGCAGTGAGAGAACAAACCAAGAGACCCAGTACTTC. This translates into CASSERTNQETQYF.

Here the CDR3 DNA reads TGCGCCAGCAGCTTGGACAGGGAAGACTATGGCTACACCTTC. Its translation: CASSLDREDYGYTF. The chain recombines TRBV5-1 with TRBJ1-2; TRBD1 is a possible D gene (6 bases). The germline V and J ends were trimmed by 0 bases and 3 bases, with 9 bases remaining between them. The CDR3 extends over 14 amino acids. The germline V gene has CDR1 SGHRS and CDR2 YFSETQ.